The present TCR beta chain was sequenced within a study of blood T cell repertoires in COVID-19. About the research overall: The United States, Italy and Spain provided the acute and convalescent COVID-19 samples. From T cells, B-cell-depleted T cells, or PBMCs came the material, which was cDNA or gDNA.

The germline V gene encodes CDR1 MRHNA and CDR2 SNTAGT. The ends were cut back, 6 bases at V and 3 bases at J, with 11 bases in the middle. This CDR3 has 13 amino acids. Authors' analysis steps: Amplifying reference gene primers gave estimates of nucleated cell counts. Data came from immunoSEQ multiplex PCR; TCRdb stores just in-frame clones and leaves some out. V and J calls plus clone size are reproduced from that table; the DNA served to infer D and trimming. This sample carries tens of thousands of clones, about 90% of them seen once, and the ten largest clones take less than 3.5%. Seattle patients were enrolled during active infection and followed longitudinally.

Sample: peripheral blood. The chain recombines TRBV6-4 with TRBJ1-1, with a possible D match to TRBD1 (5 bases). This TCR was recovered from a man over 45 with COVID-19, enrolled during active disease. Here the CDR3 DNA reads TGTGCCAGCAGGCTCCAGGGTGACACTGAAGCTTTCTTT. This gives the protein CASRLQGDTEAFF.